These 7 T cell receptor beta chains were sequenced from one sample in a study of blood T cells in healthy people across ages (dated by TCRdb to about 2015). Receptor amplification or capture employed 5' RACE. Instrument on record: Illumina HiSeq 2500. A second PCR of roughly 6 to 12 cycles was run with a J-beta primer mix and a sample-barcoded 5' primer. TCRdb cleaned the public reads at Q25 with fastp, built clones with MiXCR and kept in-frame beta chains. Each CDR3 protein appears once, grouped with its most common genes and DNA. A total of roughly 700,000 distinct CDR3 sequences appear in this sample, 45% to 50% of them only once. Around 32% of the sample is held by the ten biggest clonotypes. Sample: blood. These receptors were collected from a woman aged 55-69 years in good health.

The chain has TRBV9 and TRBJ2-1; D may be TRBD1 (7 bases). The CDR3 is 15 amino acids. Trimming removed 5 bases from V and 9 bases from J, with 21 bases in between. CDR1 is SGDLS, CDR2 YYNGEE, per germline. CDR3 nucleotides: TGTGCCAGCAGGGGATGTGGAGGGCAGGGGGTTGAGCAGTTCTTC. Protein sequence: CASRGCGGQGVEQFF. Looking up the rest from reference TRBV9 and TRBJ2-1 gives the full variable domain: DSGVTQTPKHLITATGQRVTLRCSPRSGDLSVYWYQQSLDQGLQFLIQYYNGEERAKGNILERFSAQQFPDLHSELNLSSLELGDSALYFCASRGCGGQGVEQFFGPGTRLTVL.

The rearrangement uses TRBV20-1 and TRBJ1-5, with 9 bases matching TRBD1. Losses at the gene ends were 0 bases for V and 4 bases for J; bases not matched to a gene: 10. This CDR3 is 17 amino acids long. Germline V gene data show CDR1 as DFQATT and CDR2 as SNEGSKA (reference sequence). CDR3 DNA sequence: TGCAGTGCTAGAGATCGGAGTTTGGGACAGGGTAATCAGCCCCAGCATTTT. Residues: CSARDRSLGQGNQPQHF.

The chain recombines TRBV5-1 with TRBJ2-7; D perhaps matches TRBD2 (5 bases). This CDR3 spans 14 amino acids. Germline V gene data show CDR1 as SGHRS and CDR2 as YFSETQ. Trimming left V 0 bases short and J 7 bases short, with 14 bases between. In nucleotides, the CDR3 is TGCGCCAGCAGCTTGGCGGGGAACTACAATGAGCAGTACTTC. Its translation is CASSLAGNYNEQYF.

J is TRBJ2-7 and V is TRBV20-1, with TRBD2 matching over 10 bases. CDR1 and CDR2 from the germline V gene are DFQATT and SNEGSKA (reference sequence). This CDR3 contains 17 residues. V shed 4 bases, J shed 2 bases, and the junction held 14 bases outside the gene matches. The DNA of the CDR3 is TGCAGTGCTATCCGGCTAGCGGGAGCGGGGGGCACCTACGAGCAGTACTTC. Translated, it gives CSAIRLAGAGGTYEQYF.

The V gene is TRBV14, the J gene TRBJ1-2, with D possibly matching TRBD1 (5 bases). This CDR3 is 15 amino acids long. V dropped 1 base and J dropped 5 bases, with 14 bases sitting between them. Germline values: CDR1 SGHDN, CDR2 FVKESK. The DNA for the CDR3 is TGTGCCAGCAGCCAAGCAGGGAGTTCGACGTATGGCTACACCTTC. Its translation is CASSQAGSSTYGYTF. The full variable domain, its missing parts supplied by reference TRBV14 and TRBJ1-2, is EAGVTQFPSHSVIEKGQTVTLRCDPISGHDNLYWYRRVMGKEIKFLLHFVKESKQDESGMPNNRFLAERTGGTYSTLKVQPAELEDSGVYFCASSQAGSSTYGYTFGSGTRLTVV.

With respect to this clonotype: A read error may produce the germline difference seen at one junction end. This chain joins TRBV15 and TRBJ2-7; no reliable D call. The germline gives CDR1 LNHNV, CDR2 YYDKDF (reference sequence). This CDR3 is built from 15 residues. CDR3 DNA: TGTGCCACCAACAGACGGAAGGTCACAGCTTACGAGCAGTACTTC. The encoded protein is CATNRRKVTAYEQYF.

The sample holds a few counts of this clonotype. V gene TRBV4-2 combines with J gene TRBJ2-4; D remains ambiguous. The CDR3 length is 14 residues. Trimming shortened V by 1 base and J by 6 bases, and 10 bases separated the two germline ends. Germline V CDR1 and CDR2: LGHNA, YNFKEQ. In DNA, the CDR3 is TGTGCCAGCAGCCAAGGTGGAGCGCCAAACATTCAGTACTTC. It encodes CASSQGGAPNIQYF.